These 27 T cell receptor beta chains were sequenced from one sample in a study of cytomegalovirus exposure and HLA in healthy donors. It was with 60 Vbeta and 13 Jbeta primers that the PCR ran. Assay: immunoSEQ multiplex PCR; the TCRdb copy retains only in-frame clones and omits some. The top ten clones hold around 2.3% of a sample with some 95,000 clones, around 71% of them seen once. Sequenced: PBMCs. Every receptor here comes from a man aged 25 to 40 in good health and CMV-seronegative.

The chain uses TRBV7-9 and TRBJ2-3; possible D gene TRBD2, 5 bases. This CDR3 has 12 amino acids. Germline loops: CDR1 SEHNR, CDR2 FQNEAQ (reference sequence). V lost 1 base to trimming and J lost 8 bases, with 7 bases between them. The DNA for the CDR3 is TGTGCCAGCAGCTTAGGGGGAGCTACGCAGTATTTT. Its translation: CASSLGGATQYF.

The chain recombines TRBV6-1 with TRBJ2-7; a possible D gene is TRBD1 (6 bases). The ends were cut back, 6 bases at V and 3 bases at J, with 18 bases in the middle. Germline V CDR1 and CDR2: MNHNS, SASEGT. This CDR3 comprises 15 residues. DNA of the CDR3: TGTGCCAGCAGGGGCCGGGACACTGACCTCTACGAGCAGTACTTC. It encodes CASRGRDTDLYEQYF.

CDR3 loop: CASSLAAVPGPKETQYF. DNA of the CDR3: TGTGCCAGCAGCTTAGCAGCGGTTCCCGGACCCAAAGAGACCCAGTACTTC. The V call is TRBV7-2, the J call TRBJ2-5; D perhaps matches TRBD2 (5 bases). Trimming left V 0 bases short and J 3 bases short, with 17 bases between. CDR3 length: 17 residues. Germline V CDR1 and CDR2: SGHTA, FQGNSA.

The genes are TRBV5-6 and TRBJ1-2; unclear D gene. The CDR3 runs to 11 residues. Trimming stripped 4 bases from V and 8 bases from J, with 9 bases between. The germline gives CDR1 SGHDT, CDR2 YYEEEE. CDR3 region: CASSHGVGYTF. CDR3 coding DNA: TGTGCCAGCAGCCACGGGGTCGGCTACACCTTC.

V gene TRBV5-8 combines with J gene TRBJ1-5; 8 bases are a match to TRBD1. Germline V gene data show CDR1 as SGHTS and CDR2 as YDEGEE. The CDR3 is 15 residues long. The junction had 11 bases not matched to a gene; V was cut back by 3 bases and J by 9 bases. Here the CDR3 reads CASSYYGQGGRPQHF. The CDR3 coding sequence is TGTGCCAGCAGCTACTATGGACAGGGAGGTAGGCCCCAGCATTTT.

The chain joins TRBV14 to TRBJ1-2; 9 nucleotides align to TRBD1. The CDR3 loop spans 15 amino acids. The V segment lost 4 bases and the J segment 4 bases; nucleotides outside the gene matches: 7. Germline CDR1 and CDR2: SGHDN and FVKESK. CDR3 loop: CASSLPGTGSYGYTF. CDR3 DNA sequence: TGTGCCAGCAGCCTCCCCGGGACAGGGAGCTATGGCTACACCTTC.

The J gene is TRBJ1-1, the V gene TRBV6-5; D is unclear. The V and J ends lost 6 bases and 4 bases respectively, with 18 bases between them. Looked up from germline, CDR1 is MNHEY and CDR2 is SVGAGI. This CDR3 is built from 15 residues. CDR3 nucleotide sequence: TGTGCCAGCAGCCAAACAGCCCTCCTCGGCACTGAAGCTTTCTTT. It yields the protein CASSQTALLGTEAFF.

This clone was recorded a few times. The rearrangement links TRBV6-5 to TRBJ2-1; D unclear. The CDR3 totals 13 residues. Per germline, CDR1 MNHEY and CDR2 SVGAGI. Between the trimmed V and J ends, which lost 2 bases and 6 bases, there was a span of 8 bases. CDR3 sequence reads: CASSYKESNEQFF. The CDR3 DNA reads TGTGCCAGCAGTTACAAGGAGAGCAATGAGCAGTTCTTC.

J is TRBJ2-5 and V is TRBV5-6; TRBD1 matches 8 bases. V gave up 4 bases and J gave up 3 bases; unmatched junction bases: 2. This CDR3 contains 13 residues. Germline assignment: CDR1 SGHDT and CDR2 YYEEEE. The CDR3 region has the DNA TGTGCCAGCAGCCCGGACAGGGAAGAGACCCAGTACTTC. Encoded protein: CASSPDREETQYF.

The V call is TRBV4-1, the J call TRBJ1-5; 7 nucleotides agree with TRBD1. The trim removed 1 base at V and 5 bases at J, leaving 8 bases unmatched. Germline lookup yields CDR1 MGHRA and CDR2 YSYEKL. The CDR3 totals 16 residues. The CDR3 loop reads CASSQVRGRFDQPQHF. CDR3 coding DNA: TGCGCCAGCAGCCAAGTCAGGGGGAGATTCGATCAGCCCCAGCATTTT.

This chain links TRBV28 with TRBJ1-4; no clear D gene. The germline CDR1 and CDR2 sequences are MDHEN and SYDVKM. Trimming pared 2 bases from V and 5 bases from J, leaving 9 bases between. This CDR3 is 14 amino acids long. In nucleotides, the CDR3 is TGTGCCAGCAGTTTAGCGGGTAGGAATGAAAAACTGTTTTTT. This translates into CASSLAGRNEKLFF. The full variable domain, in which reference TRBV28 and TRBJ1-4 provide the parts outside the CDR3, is DVKVTQSSRYLVKRTGEKVFLECVQDMDHENMFWYRQDPGLGLRLIYFSYDVKMKEKGDIPEGYSVSREKKERFSLILESASTNQTSMYLCASSLAGRNEKLFFGSGTQLSVL.

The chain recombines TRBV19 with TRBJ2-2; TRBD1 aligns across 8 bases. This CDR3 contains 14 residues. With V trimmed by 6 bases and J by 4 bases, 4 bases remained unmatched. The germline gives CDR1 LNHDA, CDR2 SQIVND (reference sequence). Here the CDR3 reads CASRLTGATGELFF. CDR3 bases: TGTGCCAGTAGGCTGACAGGGGCCACCGGGGAGCTGTTTTTT. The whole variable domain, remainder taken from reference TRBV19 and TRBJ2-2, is DGGITQSPKYLFRKEGQNVTLSCEQNLNHDAMYWYRQDPGQGLRLIYYSQIVNDFQKGDIAEGYSVSREKKESFPLTVTSAQKNPTAFYLCASRLTGATGELFFGEGSRLTVL.

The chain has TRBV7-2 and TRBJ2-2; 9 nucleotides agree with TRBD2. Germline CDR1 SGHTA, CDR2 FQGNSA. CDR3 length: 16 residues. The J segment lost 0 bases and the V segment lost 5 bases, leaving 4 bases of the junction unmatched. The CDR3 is CASSPSGASNTGELFF. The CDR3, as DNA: TGTGCCAGCAGCCCTAGCGGGGCCTCGAACACCGGGGAGCTGTTTTTT.

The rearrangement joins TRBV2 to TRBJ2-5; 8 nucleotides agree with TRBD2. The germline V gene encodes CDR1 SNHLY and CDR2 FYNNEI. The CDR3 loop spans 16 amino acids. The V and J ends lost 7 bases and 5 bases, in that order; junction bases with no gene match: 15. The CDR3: CASTPQIGGGQETQYF. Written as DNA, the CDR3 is TGTGCCAGCACTCCTCAGATCGGCGGGGGGCAGGAGACCCAGTACTTC. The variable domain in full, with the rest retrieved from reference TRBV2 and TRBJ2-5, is EPEVTQTPSHQVTQMGQEVILRCVPISNHLYFYWYRQILGQKVEFLVSFYNNEISEKSEIFDDQFSVERPDGSNFTLKIRSTKLEDSAMYFCASTPQIGGGQETQYFGPGTRLLVL.

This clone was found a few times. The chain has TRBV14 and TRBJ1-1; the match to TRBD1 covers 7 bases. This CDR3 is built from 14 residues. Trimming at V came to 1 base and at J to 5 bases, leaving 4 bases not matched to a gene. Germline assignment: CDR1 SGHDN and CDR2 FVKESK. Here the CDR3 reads CASSQGYRGTEAFF. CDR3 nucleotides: TGTGCCAGCAGCCAAGGTTACAGGGGAACTGAAGCTTTCTTT.

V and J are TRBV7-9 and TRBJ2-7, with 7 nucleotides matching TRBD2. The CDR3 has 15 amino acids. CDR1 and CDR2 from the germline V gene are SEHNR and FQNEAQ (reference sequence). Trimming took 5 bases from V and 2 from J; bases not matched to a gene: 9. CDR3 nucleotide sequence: TGTGCCAGCAGCATACCCGCTAGCGGCCCCTACGAGCAGTACTTC. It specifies CASSIPASGPYEQYF.

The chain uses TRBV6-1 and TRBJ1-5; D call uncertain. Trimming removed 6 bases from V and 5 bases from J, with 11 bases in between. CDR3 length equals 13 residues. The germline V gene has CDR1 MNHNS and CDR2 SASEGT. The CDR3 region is CASRKTGDQPQHF. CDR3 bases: TGTGCCAGCAGGAAGACGGGTGATCAGCCCCAGCATTTT.

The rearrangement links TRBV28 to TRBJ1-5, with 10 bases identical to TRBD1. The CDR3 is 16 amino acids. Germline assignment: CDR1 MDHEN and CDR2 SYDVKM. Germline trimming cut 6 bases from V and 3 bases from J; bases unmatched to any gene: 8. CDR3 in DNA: TGTGCCAGCAGCTGGACCGGGACAGGGGTCAATCAGCCCCAGCATTTT. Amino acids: CASSWTGTGVNQPQHF.

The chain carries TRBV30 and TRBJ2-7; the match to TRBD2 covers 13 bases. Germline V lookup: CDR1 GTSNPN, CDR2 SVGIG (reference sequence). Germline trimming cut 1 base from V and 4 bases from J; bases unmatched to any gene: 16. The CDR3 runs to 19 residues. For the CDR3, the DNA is TGTGCCTGGAGTGCACACCTCTTTACTAGCGGGAGGGCCGGTTACGAGCAGTACTTC. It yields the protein CAWSAHLFTSGRAGYEQYF.

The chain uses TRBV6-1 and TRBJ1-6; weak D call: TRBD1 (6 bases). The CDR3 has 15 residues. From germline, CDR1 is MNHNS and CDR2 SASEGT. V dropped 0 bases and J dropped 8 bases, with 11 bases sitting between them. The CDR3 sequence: CASSEAQGNHSPLHF. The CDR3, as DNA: TGTGCCAGCAGTGAAGCGCAGGGGAATCATTCACCCCTCCACTTT.

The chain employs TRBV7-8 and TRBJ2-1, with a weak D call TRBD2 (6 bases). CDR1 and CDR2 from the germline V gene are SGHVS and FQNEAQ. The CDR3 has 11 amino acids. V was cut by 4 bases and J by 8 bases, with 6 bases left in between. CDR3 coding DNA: TGTGCCAGCAGCTGGAGGGATGAGCAGTTCTTC. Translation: CASSWRDEQFF.

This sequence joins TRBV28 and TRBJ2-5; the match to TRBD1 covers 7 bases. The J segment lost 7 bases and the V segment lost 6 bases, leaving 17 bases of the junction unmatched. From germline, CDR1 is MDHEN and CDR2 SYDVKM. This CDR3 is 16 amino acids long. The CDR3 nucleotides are TGTGCCAGCAGAGGACCGGGACAGACCCGTTCGGGGACCCAGTACTTC. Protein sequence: CASRGPGQTRSGTQYF.

CDR3 coding DNA: TGTGCCAGCAGTTTATCCTTCGGCCAGGGGAGCTCCTACAATGAGCAGTTCTTC. Encoded protein: CASSLSFGQGSSYNEQFF. The J gene is TRBJ2-1, the V gene TRBV28; D possibly corresponds to TRBD1 (6 bases). The CDR3 consists of 18 residues. V lost 1 base and J lost 0, with 16 bases in between. Germline V CDR1 and CDR2: MDHEN, SYDVKM. Using reference TRBV28 and TRBJ2-1 for the parts outside the CDR3, the full variable domain is DVKVTQSSRYLVKRTGEKVFLECVQDMDHENMFWYRQDPGLGLRLIYFSYDVKMKEKGDIPEGYSVSREKKERFSLILESASTNQTSMYLCASSLSFGQGSSYNEQFFGPGTRLTVL.

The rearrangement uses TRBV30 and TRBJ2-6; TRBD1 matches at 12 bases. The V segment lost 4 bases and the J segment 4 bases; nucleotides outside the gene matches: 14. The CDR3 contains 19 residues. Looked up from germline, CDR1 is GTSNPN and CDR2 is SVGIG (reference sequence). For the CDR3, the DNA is TGTGCCTGGACGACCCTTTCGGGACAGGGGGCGAGGGGGGCCAACGTCCTGACTTTC. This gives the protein CAWTTLSGQGARGANVLTF.

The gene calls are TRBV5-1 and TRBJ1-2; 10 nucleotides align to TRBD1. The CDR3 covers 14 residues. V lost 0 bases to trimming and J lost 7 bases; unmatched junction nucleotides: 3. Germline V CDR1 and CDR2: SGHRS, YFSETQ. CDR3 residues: CASSLVGQGTGYTF. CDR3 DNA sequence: TGCGCCAGCAGCTTGGTGGGACAGGGGACTGGCTACACCTTC.

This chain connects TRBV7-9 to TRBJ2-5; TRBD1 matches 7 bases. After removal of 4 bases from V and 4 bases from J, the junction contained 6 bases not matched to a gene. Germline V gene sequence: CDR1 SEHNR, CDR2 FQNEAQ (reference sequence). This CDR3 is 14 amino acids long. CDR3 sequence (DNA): TGTGCCAGCAGCTACGGGACAGAAGGAGAGACCCAGTACTTC. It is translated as CASSYGTEGETQYF.

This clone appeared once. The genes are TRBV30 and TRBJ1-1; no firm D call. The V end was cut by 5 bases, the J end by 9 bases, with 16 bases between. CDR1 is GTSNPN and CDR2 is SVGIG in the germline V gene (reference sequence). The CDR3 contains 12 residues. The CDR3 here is CAWGDPGKQAFF. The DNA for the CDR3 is TGTGCCTGGGGGGATCCGGGAAAGCAAGCTTTCTTT.